A selection of T cell receptor beta chains follows, all from one sample in a study of blood T cell repertoires in COVID-19. Sequencing used immunoSEQ multiplex PCR; TCRdb keeps in-frame clones, though not all of them. Of under 250,000 clones detected, approximately 83% appear once; the ten largest clones hold approximately 4.7%. The material sequenced was peripheral blood. The receptors were gathered from a man aged 45-65 years with active or convalescent COVID-19. The conserved cysteine and the conserved F or W are not part of the CDR3 here.

V gene	J gene	CDR3 protein
TRBV7-8	TRBJ2-3	ASSLGDTTDTQY
TRBV7-2	TRBJ1-6	ASSLPRGNSPLH
TRBV12-3/TRBV12-4	TRBJ1-2	ASGTGVYGYT
TRBV30	TRBJ1-3	AWSRDRGLVGRGNTIY
TRBV7-8	TRBJ1-1	ASSAREATEAF
TRBV15	TRBJ1-2	ATSLAGGGYT
TRBV7-8	TRBJ1-2	ASSMTKEGGYT
TRBV29-1	TRBJ1-1	SVGTGADTEAF
TRBV7-3	TRBJ2-7	ASSHSGRTYEQY
TRBV2	TRBJ1-6	ASSGALGQGAPTNSPLH
TRBV28	TRBJ1-5	ASTLMGSPRPQH
TRBV14	TRBJ2-1	ASSGQGAGNEQF
TRBV29-1	TRBJ2-1	SVEPSGGPLSYNEQF
TRBV6-5	TRBJ1-2	ASRGQPNYGYT
TRBV1	TRBJ1-5	TSVNENRDEGNQPQH
TRBV6-5	TRBJ1-5	ASSADSINQPQH
TRBV3-1/TRBV3-2	TRBJ2-5	ASSRNPGLAGETQY
TRBV2	TRBJ1-2	ASSDSFGYT
TRBV7-2	TRBJ2-1	ASSLVGRALGNEQF
TRBV6-5	TRBJ2-1	ASSDWGLGEQF
TRBV2	TRBJ2-7	ASSEGVTSGYEQY
TRBV3-1/TRBV3-2	TRBJ1-2	ASSHDYRGLDYGYT
TRBV28	TRBJ2-7	ASSLRGDDYEQY
TRBV28	TRBJ1-2	ASSRGTGGVGGYT
TRBV20-1	TRBJ2-3	SVRFADTQY
TRBV5-1	TRBJ2-7	ASSPRTFTYEQY
TRBV11-1	TRBJ2-7	ASSLAPDSYEQY
TRBV28	TRBJ2-5	ASSARLAYETQY
TRBV24-1	TRBJ2-1	ATSDRGQIHNEQF
TRBV2	TRBJ1-2	ASSEVRYGYT
TRBV6-1	TRBJ1-2	ASSEKGAGYGYT
TRBV19	TRBJ2-3	ASSAQAGGRDTQY
TRBV5-1	TRBJ2-3	ASSLRTSGGTDTQY
TRBV3-1/TRBV3-2	TRBJ2-2	ASSTRDTNTGELF
TRBV2	TRBJ1-1	ASSEVANTEAF
TRBV7-2	TRBJ1-6	ASSPSASVYNSPLH
TRBV11-3	TRBJ2-5	ASSLGNGQGVETQY
TRBV27	TRBJ1-2	ASRSDYGYT
TRBV18	TRBJ2-7	ASSPGREEEQY
TRBV11-2	TRBJ2-3	ASSFGAGSSSDTQY
TRBV11-2	TRBJ1-4	ASSLGASFTEKLF
TRBV10-3	TRBJ2-7	AISPQGGTYEQY
TRBV19	TRBJ1-6	ASNPTGAISPLH
TRBV7-8	TRBJ1-5	ASSSVTGVNQPQH
TRBV24-1	TRBJ2-5	ATSAGQGAGETQY
TRBV18	TRBJ1-6	ASSRTSSGQGNSPLH
TRBV2	TRBJ1-2	ASTWREAYGYT
TRBV7-9	TRBJ2-7	ASSFSVYEQY
TRBV9	TRBJ1-5	ASSPGGGHQPQH
TRBV7-2	TRBJ2-7	ASSPRGTLLNEQY
TRBV7-9	TRBJ1-3	ASTGTVAGNTIY
TRBV19	TRBJ2-1	ASSQPSGRGHNEQF
TRBV7-2	TRBJ1-3	ASSLDRRSGNTIY
TRBV5-6	TRBJ2-7	ASSLRGYEQY